The present T cell receptor beta chain was sequenced within a study of long-term antiretroviral therapy in people with HIV. Turning to the study itself: The 2015 recommendation for immediate ART came about a decade after the earliest samples. General study points: ART-treated samples gained diversity yet remained below transplant donor controls.

Deletions cut 7 bases from V and 0 bases from J, with 9 bases between. From germline, CDR1 is SNHLY and CDR2 FYNNEI. The CDR3 is 13 residues long. Concerning this clone itself: Its cognate antigen is unknown.

A v3.0 immunoSEQ assay was performed at survey level. Data came from immunoSEQ multiplex PCR; TCRdb stores just in-frame clones and leaves some out. This sample has 20,000 to 25,000 clones; more than 70% occur once, and the top ten carry 9% to 15%. The V call is TRBV2, the J call TRBJ1-1, with unresolved D. The sequence came from a woman aged 40-49 years with HIV. The source was unsorted PBMCs, collected around 1.8 years before starting antiretroviral therapy. The CDR3 spells CASTRLLNTEAFF. The CDR3 bases are TGTGCCAGCACTAGACTGCTGAACACTGAAGCTTTCTTT.